The 30 T cell receptor beta chains reported below all come from one sample, sequenced in a study of T-cell reconstitution after alpha-beta-depleted transplantation in children. During its preparation, the TCRbeta library received unique molecular identifiers. One entry per CDR3 protein, called by TCRdb with MiXCR from the PCR reads. Of a few hundred thousand distinct CDR3 sequences listed, roughly a quarter are singletons. The sample here was PBMCs, taken before TCRalphabeta/CD19-depleted stem cell transplant. The receptors come from a boy under two years old with Wiskott-Aldrich syndrome, due to receive a stem cell transplant.

This clonotype was seen a handful of times. This sequence joins TRBV20-1 and TRBJ2-5; 7 nucleotides agree with TRBD1. The CDR3 totals 12 residues. The V gene end was trimmed by 5 bases and the J gene end by 4 bases; junction bases not matched to a gene: 4. Germline V gives CDR1 DFQATT, CDR2 SNEGSKA (reference sequence). This chain's CDR3 is CSALQGTETQYF. CDR3 DNA sequence: TGCAGTGCTTTACAGGGGACAGAGACCCAGTACTTC.

This clonotype occurred a few times. The V call is TRBV10-3, the J call TRBJ2-7; 9 nucleotides line up with TRBD1. This CDR3 comprises 14 residues. Trimming took 6 bases from V and 4 from J; bases not matched to a gene: 7. Germline-derived CDR1 and CDR2 are ENHRY and SYGVKD. The CDR3: CAIRNTGGGYEQYF. The CDR3 region has the DNA TGTGCCATCAGAAACACAGGGGGCGGGTACGAGCAGTACTTC.

The chain is built from TRBV20-1 and TRBJ2-1; perhaps TRBD2 as D (6 bases). V lost 3 bases to trimming and J lost 5 bases, with 11 bases between them. The CDR3 runs 13 residues. Germline V gene sequence: CDR1 DFQATT, CDR2 SNEGSKA (reference sequence). CDR3 protein: CSARGLPHNEQFF. The CDR3 DNA sequence: TGCAGTGCTAGGGGACTTCCCCACAATGAGCAGTTCTTC.

This clonotype was observed a handful of times. The rearrangement joins TRBV5-6 to TRBJ1-6; the D is unclear. V shed 4 bases and J shed 5 bases, with 4 bases lying between them. Per the germline V gene, CDR1 is SGHDT and CDR2 is YYEEEE. CDR3 length: 12 residues. In nucleotides, the CDR3 is TGTGCCAGCAGCCTAAATAATTCACCCCTCCACTTT. This codes for CASSLNNSPLHF.

This clonotype was counted between two and nine times. V and J are TRBV5-1 and TRBJ2-2; possibly TRBD1 for D (5 bases). This CDR3 contains 14 residues. Germline-derived CDR1 and CDR2 are SGHRS and YFSETQ. Trimming pared 0 bases from V and 6 bases from J, leaving 9 bases between. The CDR3 DNA is TGCGCCAGCAGCTTGGGACAGTATCCCGGGGAGCTGTTTTTT. Translating gives CASSLGQYPGELFF.

This clonotype was observed a single time. The chain joins TRBV11-3 to TRBJ2-3, with D perhaps matching TRBD2 (6 bases). The CDR3 extends over 16 amino acids. Trimming took 5 bases from V and 3 from J, leaving 18 bases between them. Germline values: CDR1 SGHNT, CDR2 YENEEA. The CDR3 region is CASSGGVGAETDTQYF. CDR3 DNA: TGTGCCAGCAGCGGAGGGGTAGGGGCGGAAACAGATACGCAGTATTTT.

The sample holds a few counts of this clonotype. This rearrangement joins TRBV5-1 to TRBJ2-2; TRBD1 agrees at 9 bases. Trimming took 4 bases from V and 7 from J; bases not matched to a gene: 5. The CDR3 length is 14 residues. Germline V CDR1 and CDR2: SGHRS, YFSETQ. CDR3 residues: CASSGDRVNGELFF. The DNA for the CDR3 is TGCGCCAGCAGCGGGGACAGGGTTAACGGGGAGCTGTTTTTT.

The table lists this clonotype with a few counts. The V and J genes are TRBV6-5 and TRBJ1-3; D is possibly TRBD1 (6 bases). V lost 2 bases and J lost 0, with 11 bases in between. The CDR3 length is 16 residues. Germline CDR1 MNHEY, CDR2 SVGAGI. CDR3 sequence reads: CASSYHRDRSGNTIYF. The DNA for the CDR3 is TGTGCCAGCAGTTACCACAGGGATCGCTCTGGAAACACCATATATTTT.

CDR3 residues: CASSLGRSALDTGELFF. The CDR3 DNA sequence: TGTGCCAGCAGCTTAGGTCGGTCGGCCCTGGACACCGGGGAGCTGTTTTTT. V usage is TRBV7-2 and J usage is TRBJ2-2; no clear D. This CDR3 contains 17 residues. Per the germline V gene, CDR1 is SGHTA and CDR2 is FQGNSA. V lost 1 base and J lost 3, with 15 bases in between.

Note on this clonotype: Given the absence of the conserved phenylalanine or tryptophan at the CDR3 end, a read error is likely. The chain uses TRBV12-3 or TRBV12-4 and TRBJ2-4; TRBD2 matches 7 bases. The junction had 1 base not matched to a gene; V was cut back by 4 bases and J by 1 base. The CDR3 runs 14 residues. CDR3 nucleotides: TGTGCCAGCAGTTGGGGGGGGGCCAAAAACATTCAGTACCTC. Its protein is CASSWGGAKNIQYL.

This clonotype was found a few times. The rearrangement joins TRBV6-5 to TRBJ2-1, with D unresolved. V was shortened by 6 bases and J by 8 bases, with 23 bases between the two germline ends. The CDR3 consists of 16 residues. Germline assignment: CDR1 MNHEY and CDR2 SVGAGI. The CDR3 loop is CASRRLFAPHGDEQFF. DNA for the CDR3: TGTGCCAGCAGGCGTCTCTTTGCGCCCCATGGAGATGAGCAGTTCTTC.

This clonotype was seen a few times. The gene calls are TRBV4-1 and TRBJ1-6; no clear D. This CDR3 is built from 15 residues. V shed 4 bases and J shed 7 bases, with 14 bases lying between them. The germline V gene has CDR1 MGHRA and CDR2 YSYEKL. The CDR3 sequence: CASSRGPSKNSPLHF. The CDR3 DNA is TGCGCCAGCAGCCGCGGGCCTAGCAAAAATTCACCCCTCCACTTT.

The chain carries TRBV10-3 and TRBJ2-5, with D possibly TRBD1 on 6 matching bases. Trimming took 2 bases from V and 1 from J, leaving 14 bases between them. CDR1 and CDR2 (germline): ENHRY, SYGVKD. The CDR3 consists of 16 residues. CDR3: CAISEGQLGSQETQYF. For the CDR3, the DNA is TGTGCCATCAGTGAGGGACAGCTGGGAAGCCAAGAGACCCAGTACTTC.

This clonotype has only a few counts. This chain joins TRBV5-1 and TRBJ2-5; maybe TRBD2 (5 bases). The germline V gene has CDR1 SGHRS and CDR2 YFSETQ. V was cut by 0 bases and J by 5 bases, with 14 bases left in between. This CDR3 is 15 amino acids long. CDR3 sequence: CASSLVSGTGETQYF. CDR3 nucleotide sequence: TGCGCCAGCAGCTTGGTTTCGGGAACGGGGGAGACCCAGTACTTC.

The chain couples TRBV5-1 to TRBJ2-1, with D uncertain. The germline V gene has CDR1 SGHRS and CDR2 YFSETQ. CDR3 length equals 17 residues. Trimming took 2 bases from V and 2 from J, leaving 17 bases between them. The chain's CDR3 is CASSLYMTETTYNEQFF. The CDR3 DNA reads as TGCGCCAGCAGCTTATACATGACCGAAACAACCTACAATGAGCAGTTCTTC.

The chain joins TRBV5-1 to TRBJ2-1, with 12 nucleotides matching TRBD2. Germline values: CDR1 SGHRS, CDR2 YFSETQ. V lost 0 bases and J lost 6; bases outside the gene matches: 1. The CDR3 covers 15 residues. The CDR3 DNA sequence: TGCGCCAGCAGCTTGGAGGGACTAGCGGGCAATGAGCAGTTCTTC. Translation: CASSLEGLAGNEQFF.

The chain carries TRBV11-2 and TRBJ1-3, with D perhaps TRBD1 (5 bases). V lost 0 bases and J 4 bases, leaving 10 bases between the germline ends. CDR1 SGHAT and CDR2 FQNNGV come from the germline V gene. The CDR3 extends over 15 amino acids. The CDR3 reads CASSLDLGRGNTIYF. The CDR3 region has the DNA TGTGCCAGCAGCTTAGATCTGGGGCGAGGAAACACCATATATTTT.

The chain employs TRBV7-2 and TRBJ1-3; D is perhaps TRBD1 (5 bases). Germline V gene sequence: CDR1 SGHTA, CDR2 FQGNSA. This CDR3 is built from 16 residues. The V end was cut by 1 base, the J end by 0 bases, with 10 bases between. CDR3 in amino acids: CASSLGGDFSGNTIYF. CDR3 nucleotide sequence: TGTGCCAGCAGCTTAGGGGGGGATTTCTCTGGAAACACCATATATTTT.

The V call is TRBV12-3 or TRBV12-4, the J call TRBJ1-5; no definite D call. The CDR3 runs to 14 residues. V lost 3 bases to trimming and J lost 0 bases, with 6 bases between them. In nucleotides, the CDR3 is TGTGCCAGCAGTTTCCAGGATAGCAATCAGCCCCAGCATTTT. Translated: CASSFQDSNQPQHF.

This clonotype was seen only a few times. V gene TRBV6-1 combines with J gene TRBJ2-3; 12 positions agree with TRBD2. J gave up 4 bases and V 8 bases, and 10 bases lay outside the gene matches. The CDR3 covers 16 residues. Germline values: CDR1 MNHNS, CDR2 SASEGT. Written as DNA, the CDR3 is TGTGCCAGCTCCTCTAGCGGGAGGGCCGGTGCAGATACGCAGTATTTT. Its protein product is CASSSSGRAGADTQYF.

The chain combines TRBV18 with TRBJ2-7; TRBD1 might be the D (5 bases). From germline, CDR1 is KGHSH and CDR2 LQKENI. The CDR3 length is 14 residues. Trimming removed 4 bases from V and 3 bases from J, with 13 bases in between. CDR3 bases: TGTGCCAGCTCACTACAGGTTGGAAGCTACGAGCAGTACTTC. The encoded protein is CASSLQVGSYEQYF.

The chain joins TRBV7-2 to TRBJ1-6; tentative D call: TRBD1 (6 bases). Germline values: CDR1 SGHTA, CDR2 FQGNSA. The CDR3 totals 15 residues. Trimming took 6 bases from V and 10 from J, leaving 19 bases between them. DNA of the CDR3: TGTGCCAGCAGATACTCGGGGGCGAAAGAATCACCCCTCCACTTT. It encodes CASRYSGAKESPLHF.

This clonotype showed up just a few times. The rearrangement uses TRBV10-3 and TRBJ2-2; 10 bases are shared with TRBD2. Germline V gene sequence: CDR1 ENHRY, CDR2 SYGVKD. V gave up 5 bases and J gave up 5 bases; unmatched junction bases: 5. There are 15 residues in the CDR3. This chain's CDR3 is CAISSSGRGTGELFF. The CDR3 DNA reads as TGTGCCATCAGTTCTAGCGGGAGAGGAACCGGGGAGCTGTTTTTT.

The chain joins TRBV5-1 to TRBJ2-7; TRBD2 might be the D (6 bases). This CDR3 is 16 amino acids long. The V gene's germline CDR1 is SGHRS and CDR2 YFSETQ. Trimming took off 0 bases at V and 5 bases at J, with 18 bases between the two ends. The CDR3 DNA sequence: TGCGCCAGCAGCTTGGGGGCAAGGGGACTCAGCGACGAGCAGTACTTC. Translating gives CASSLGARGLSDEQYF.

A few counts support this clonotype. This chain uses TRBV7-3 with TRBJ2-3; tentatively, D is TRBD1 (5 bases). The germline CDR1 and CDR2 sequences are SGHTA and FQGTGA. With 5 bases removed from V and 2 bases from J, the gap between germline ends came to 5 bases. The CDR3 contains 12 residues. For the CDR3, the DNA is TGTGCCAGCAGCGGGGCCACAGATACGCAGTATTTT. Amino acids: CASSGATDTQYF.

The chain uses TRBV12-3 or TRBV12-4 and TRBJ2-1; 9 bases fit TRBD2. CDR3 length: 19 residues. V lost 2 bases, J lost 0 bases, and 11 bases stayed unmatched. The CDR3 DNA sequence: TGTGCCAGCAGTTTATGGCTAGCGGGATGGTCCAACTCCTACAATGAGCAGTTCTTC. It encodes CASSLWLAGWSNSYNEQFF.

The CDR3 here is CSASRDRGTYEQYF. The CDR3 DNA is TGCAGTGCTAGCCGGGACAGGGGCACCTACGAGCAGTACTTC. The rearrangement uses TRBV20-1 and TRBJ2-7, with 10 nucleotides matching TRBD1. V gave up 3 bases and J gave up 2 bases; unmatched junction bases: 4. The CDR3 spans 14 residues. Germline V gene data show CDR1 as DFQATT and CDR2 as SNEGSKA (reference sequence).

The sample holds a few counts of this clonotype. The chain couples TRBV5-7 to TRBJ2-1, with 11 bases matching TRBD2. TRBV5-7 is assigned to the ORF class and has an uncertain function. V shed 1 base and J 4 bases; nucleotides not matched to a gene: 7. The CDR3 is made up of 17 amino acids. CDR3 protein: CASSLPSGTSGYNEQFF. The CDR3 region has the DNA TGTGCCAGCAGCTTGCCCTCCGGGACTAGCGGATACAATGAGCAGTTCTTC.

The chain joins TRBV29-1 to TRBJ2-1, with 12 positions matching TRBD2. This CDR3 region has 15 residues. The junction had 6 bases not matched to a gene; V was cut back by 5 bases and J by 4 bases. Germline values: CDR1 SQVTM, CDR2 ANQGSEA. In DNA, the CDR3 is TGCAGCGTTCAAGGACTAGCGGGATTTTACAATGAGCAGTTCTTC. It yields the protein CSVQGLAGFYNEQFF.

This clonotype has a handful of counts. The J gene is TRBJ1-1, the V gene TRBV20-1; 7 bases are shared with TRBD1. The CDR3 runs to 15 residues. Germline assignment: CDR1 DFQATT and CDR2 SNEGSKA (reference sequence). V lost 7 bases to trimming and J lost 1 base; unmatched junction nucleotides: 12. CDR3 nucleotide sequence: TGCAGTGGAGCGCGGGGACAGCTCCCGAACACTGAAGCTTTCTTT. Its translation: CSGARGQLPNTEAFF.